The 19 T cell receptor beta chains given below trace back to one sample, sequenced in a study of blood T cells in healthy people across ages. Primed by a sample-barcoded 5' primer and a J-beta primer mix, a second PCR proceeded for 7 to 11 cycles. TCRdb ran MiXCR on the 5' RACE reads and lists one entry per CDR3 protein. Of over 1,300,000 distinct CDR3 sequences in the sample, roughly 64% were seen once. Sequencing was performed on blood. These receptors all come from a man between 18 and 29 years old in good health.

In DNA form, the CDR3 reads TGTGCCAGCAGCGAGGGGTTGGGGTCCACTGAAGCTTTCTTT. Protein: CASSEGLGSTEAFF. The chain uses TRBV7-6 and TRBJ1-1; TRBD1 might be the D (5 bases). CDR3 size: 14 residues. Trimming removed 5 bases at V and 4 bases at J, with 14 bases between. CDR1 is SGHVS, CDR2 FNYEAQ, per germline.

This clonotype has only a few counts. The chain uses TRBV6-4 and TRBJ1-2; 9 nucleotides agree with TRBD1. Germline values: CDR1 MRHNA, CDR2 SNTAGT. This CDR3 is built from 13 residues. V shed 6 bases, J shed 8 bases, and the junction held 7 bases outside the gene matches. The CDR3 nucleotides read TGTGCCAGCAGCGATAACAGGGGGCAAGGCTACACCTTC. Amino acids: CASSDNRGQGYTF.

This clonotype was counted a few times. This chain connects TRBV12-3 or TRBV12-4 to TRBJ1-1, with 7 positions matching TRBD1. This CDR3 has 13 residues. The junction had 2 bases not matched to a gene; V was cut back by 6 bases and J by 1 base. As DNA, the CDR3 is TGTGCCAGCAGGTGGACAGGGAACACTGAAGCTTTCTTT. Protein: CASRWTGNTEAFF.

This clonotype was counted between two and nine times. The chain has TRBV4-1 and TRBJ2-4; 7 nucleotides agree with TRBD2. The germline V gene has CDR1 MGHRA and CDR2 YSYEKL. Trimming at V came to 1 base and at J to 7 bases, leaving 4 bases not matched to a gene. The CDR3 is made up of 14 amino acids. CDR3 amino acids: CASSQGAGGNIQYF. The CDR3 DNA reads as TGCGCCAGCAGCCAAGGGGCCGGGGGGAACATTCAGTACTTC.

V is TRBV7-8 and J is TRBJ2-3; unclear D gene. Trimming stripped 5 bases from V and 11 bases from J, with 11 bases between. CDR3 size: 11 residues. Germline loops: CDR1 SGHVS, CDR2 FQNEAQ. The DNA of the CDR3 is TGTGCCAGCAGCATTCAGGACGGGCAGTATTTT. It translates to CASSIQDGQYF.

This clonotype was observed a handful of times. The chain couples TRBV15 to TRBJ1-4, with a possible D match to TRBD1 (5 bases). Trimming took 4 bases from V and 8 from J, leaving 14 bases between them. The length of the CDR3 is 14 residues. The V gene's germline CDR1 is LNHNV and CDR2 YYDKDF (reference sequence). In DNA form, the CDR3 reads TGTGCCACCAGCATGATAGGGACGTACGAAAAACTGTTTTTT. This gives the protein CATSMIGTYEKLFF.

This sequence joins TRBV6-5 and TRBJ1-2; 9 nucleotides line up with TRBD1. Germline CDR1 and CDR2: MNHEY and SVGAGI. The CDR3 sequence is 16 residues long. V shed 5 bases and J 0 bases; nucleotides not matched to a gene: 7. The CDR3 protein is CASSRTGVGANYGYTF. As DNA, the CDR3 is TGTGCCAGCAGTAGGACAGGGGTTGGGGCTAACTATGGCTACACCTTC.

The V and J genes are TRBV25-1 and TRBJ1-6; 9 bases are shared with TRBD1. The ends lost 1 base at V and 7 bases at J; junction bases unmatched: 17. The germline gives CDR1 MGHDK, CDR2 SYGVNS. The CDR3 loop spans 20 amino acids. The CDR3 reads CASSELGQGEVTRGNSPLHF. The CDR3 DNA reads TGTGCCAGCAGTGAATTGGGACAGGGTGAGGTAACGAGGGGCAATTCACCCCTCCACTTT.

The chain combines TRBV6-1 with TRBJ1-2; D is unresolved. Trimming stripped 4 bases from V and 0 bases from J, with 12 bases between. Germline assignment: CDR1 MNHNS and CDR2 SASEGT. This CDR3 is built from 15 residues. Here the CDR3 DNA reads TGTGCCAGCAGTGTCTCCCGCAGCCCTAACTATGGCTACACCTTC. Its protein product is CASSVSRSPNYGYTF.

The chain couples TRBV5-1 to TRBJ2-3, with D possibly being TRBD1 (6 bases). The CDR3 extends over 16 amino acids. Germline V gene data show CDR1 as SGHRS and CDR2 as YFSETQ. V shed 4 bases and J shed 2 bases, with 17 bases lying between them. CDR3 coding DNA: TGCGCCAGCAGCCCCCTACAGGGAACATTCACAGATACGCAGTATTTT. Translation gives CASSPLQGTFTDTQYF.

A few counts support this clonotype. This may be a read error: a much more frequent sequence differs by one nucleotide. The genes are TRBV2 and TRBJ2-3, with a tentative D call TRBD1 (6 bases). Germline-derived CDR1 and CDR2 are SNHLY and FYNNEI. There are 13 residues in the CDR3. V lost 4 bases to trimming and J lost 2 bases, with 7 bases between them. CDR3 residues: CASSGDTTDTQYF. Written as DNA, the CDR3 is TGTGCCAGCAGTGGGGACACCACAGATACGCAGTATTTT.

The chain uses TRBV2 and TRBJ1-2, with TRBD1 matching over 9 bases. CDR3 length: 11 residues. J lost 7 bases, V lost 8 bases, and 2 bases had no gene match. Germline V gives CDR1 SNHLY, CDR2 FYNNEI. CDR3 nucleotides: TGTGCCAGCGGGACAGGGAGTGGCTACACCTTC. It encodes CASGTGSGYTF. The variable domain in full, completed from reference TRBV2 and TRBJ1-2, reads EPEVTQTPSHQVTQMGQEVILRCVPISNHLYFYWYRQILGQKVEFLVSFYNNEISEKSEIFDDQFSVERPDGSNFTLKIRSTKLEDSAMYFCASGTGSGYTFGSGTRLTVV.

Only a few counts were recorded for this clonotype. This sequence joins TRBV25-1 and TRBJ1-5; 11 nucleotides align to TRBD1. Trimming removed 9 bases from V and 4 bases from J; junction bases left unmatched: 2. This CDR3 has 13 residues. Germline V CDR1 and CDR2: MGHDK, SYGVNS. As DNA, the CDR3 is TGTGCCAGTGGGGACAGGGGGAATCAGCCCCAGCATTTT. This encodes CASGDRGNQPQHF.

The CDR3, as DNA: TGTGCCAGCAGTTTCAACGGGGCCATCTACGAGCAGTACTTC. Amino acids: CASSFNGAIYEQYF. The chain recombines TRBV27 with TRBJ2-7, with D perhaps given as TRBD1 or TRBD2 (5 bases each). The CDR3 extends over 14 amino acids. CDR1 MNHEY and CDR2 SMNVEV come from the germline V gene (reference sequence). V dropped 3 bases and J dropped 3 bases, with 12 bases sitting between them.

V and J are TRBV11-2 and TRBJ2-6; D may match TRBD1 or TRBD2 (5 bases each). Germline V gene lookup returns CDR1 SGHAT and CDR2 FQNNGV. Trimming cost V 4 bases and J 0 bases, with 19 bases left between them. There are 19 residues in the CDR3. CDR3 sequence (DNA): TGTGCCAGCAGCTGGATCCGTGGGGGAAGTCACTCTGGGGCCAACGTCCTGACTTTC. Its protein product is CASSWIRGGSHSGANVLTF.

The V gene is TRBV29-1, the J gene TRBJ1-2; a weak D match, TRBD1 (5 bases). CDR3 length: 14 amino acids. The germline V and J ends were trimmed by 1 base and 4 bases, with 13 bases remaining between them. Germline V gene lookup returns CDR1 SQVTM and CDR2 ANQGSEA. CDR3 residues: CSVEGGGGVYGYTF. The DNA of the CDR3 is TGCAGCGTTGAAGGCGGGGGGGGTGTCTATGGCTACACCTTC.

This clonotype was seen more than once but under ten times. The chain employs TRBV3-1 and TRBJ2-7; 7 bases map to TRBD2. CDR3 length: 16 residues. Trimming removed 1 base from V and 3 bases from J; junction bases left unmatched: 9. Germline V gene data show CDR1 as LGHDT and CDR2 as YNNKEL (reference sequence). The chain's CDR3 is CASSQVGAGDLYEQYF. In DNA form, the CDR3 reads TGTGCCAGCAGCCAAGTCGGTGCGGGAGACCTCTACGAGCAGTACTTC.

The V and J genes are TRBV24-1 and TRBJ1-4; D may be TRBD1 (5 bases). CDR3 length: 17 amino acids. Per the germline V gene, CDR1 is KGHDR and CDR2 is SFDVKD. V was shortened by 4 bases and J by 0 bases, with 14 bases between the two germline ends. For the CDR3, the DNA is TGTGCCACCAGTGACCCAAAAGACAGTGCAACTAATGAAAAACTGTTTTTT. It encodes CATSDPKDSATNEKLFF.

V and J are TRBV2 and TRBJ2-1; no clear D. V dropped 7 bases and J dropped 2 bases, with 9 bases sitting between them. The CDR3 is 13 amino acids. Germline CDR1 is SNHLY and CDR2 is FYNNEI. The CDR3 protein is CASILVPYNEQFF. The CDR3 DNA sequence: TGTGCCAGCATCCTAGTCCCCTACAATGAGCAGTTCTTC.